This TCR beta chain was sequenced during a study of graft-versus-host responses after intestinal transplantation. As for the study in general: Once they had received anti-thymocyte globulin induction, all recipients took tacrolimus and steroids for around 3 years.

Findings of the study overall: Early post-transplant HvG declines showed an association with peak circulating GvH clone levels. The study found high graft-versus-host to host-versus-graft clonal ratios in allografts of patients with graft-donor T cell macrochimerism. GvH clones surfaced in recipient marrow, some emerging earlier in ileum or blood.

Libraries were prepared by immunoSEQ multiplex PCR; TCRdb keeps only in-frame clonotypes and omits some of them. Here the sample spans over 45,000 clones, 80% to 90% being singletons. V was trimmed by 0 bases and J by 7 bases, leaving 13 bases between them. The CDR3 runs 14 residues. Germline values: CDR1 GTSNPN, CDR2 SVGIG (reference sequence). Concerning this clone: What it binds is unknown.

Sequenced material: PBMCs, taken 26 days after transplant. The rearrangement links TRBV30 to TRBJ1-5; a weak D match, TRBD1 (6 bases). The clonotype originates from a human patient who received an intestinal transplant, so some T cells may come from the graft donor. CDR3 sequence reads: CAWSVGGMGQPQHF. In DNA form, the CDR3 reads TGTGCCTGGAGTGTAGGGGGTATGGGGCAGCCCCAGCATTTT.